The following is a T cell receptor (beta chain) sequence with its context. Its specificity is unknown. Other DNA sequences in this sample translate to the same CDR3. The data originate from a study of shared clonotypes between healthy human individuals. Study-level findings and limits: Clonotype sharing levels among donors were expected to vary with sequencing depth.

Measured with immunoSEQ multiplex PCR; TCRdb has only the in-frame clones, and not every one. This repertoire shows 2.3 million or so clones, just over 90% found once; its top ten account for 0.39%. CDR3 length: 13 residues. The germline gives CDR1 KGHSH, CDR2 LQKENI. The J segment lost 4 bases and the V segment lost 1 base, leaving 1 base of the junction unmatched. The chain combines TRBV18 with TRBJ2-7, with 7 positions matching TRBD1. The source is a man aged 18 to 29 in good health. Some clones in this sample may be carry-over from other donors' samples. Specimen: naive CD4+ T cells from PBMCs. Stated subset: CD45RA+ positively selected. The chain's CDR3 is CASSPRTGYEQYF. CDR3 sequence (DNA): TGTGCCAGCTCACCACGGACAGGTTACGAGCAGTACTTC.